One and the same sample provided the 23 T cell receptor beta chains below, sequenced in a study of breast tumors, draining lymph nodes, adjacent tissues. The lymph nodes were axillary draining lymph nodes from breast cancer patients. One entry per CDR3 protein, called by TCRdb with MiXCR from the multiplex PCR reads. The data contain some 250,000 distinct CDR3 sequences, approximately 36% of them singletons. The material sequenced was axillary lymph node tissue. These receptors were obtained from a female donor with breast cancer. Some clones in this sample may be carry-over from other donors' samples.

This clonotype was counted a single time. The V and J genes are TRBV15 and TRBJ2-1; D could derive from TRBD1 or TRBD2 (6 bases each). CDR3 size: 19 residues. Germline CDR1 LNHNV, CDR2 YYDKDF (reference sequence). V was trimmed by 0 bases and J by 2 bases, leaving 20 bases between them. The CDR3 region has the DNA TGTGCCACCAGCAGAGACAACGGGACACGGGAGTCGACCTACAATGAGCAGTTCTTC. Translation: CATSRDNGTRESTYNEQFF.

There are many counts of this clonotype. The rearrangement uses TRBV4-2 and TRBJ2-2; tentatively, D is TRBD1 (7 bases). Germline CDR1 LGHNA, CDR2 YNFKEQ. Trimming left V 4 bases short and J 1 base short, with 13 bases between. This CDR3 has 16 residues. CDR3 sequence: CASSLRQGLNTGELFF. As DNA, the CDR3 is TGTGCCAGCAGCCTAAGACAGGGACTGAACACCGGGGAGCTGTTTTTT.

The chain has TRBV29-1 and TRBJ2-5; D remains ambiguous. CDR1 and CDR2 (germline): SQVTM, ANQGSEA. The V end lost 4 bases, the J end lost 5 bases, and 11 bases lay between the germline ends. The CDR3 length is 12 residues. The CDR3 sequence: CSVASTPETQYF. The CDR3 nucleotides are TGCAGCGTTGCTAGTACCCCGGAGACCCAGTACTTC.

This chain joins TRBV6-2 or TRBV6-3 and TRBJ2-1, with a weak D call TRBD1 (5 bases). Between the trimmed V and J ends, which lost 7 bases and 4 bases, there was a span of 14 bases. The CDR3 has 14 amino acids. Germline CDR1 and CDR2: MNHEY and SVGEGT. The chain's CDR3 is CASNDGRAYNEQFF. The CDR3 region has the DNA TGTGCCAGCAACGATGGCAGGGCTTACAATGAGCAGTTCTTC.

This clonotype was counted ten times or more. The gene calls are TRBV29-1 and TRBJ1-2, with 7 bases that match TRBD1. Germline V gene data show CDR1 as SQVTM and CDR2 as ANQGSEA. CDR3 length: 11 residues. Unmatched junction bases numbered 6, after V lost 7 bases and J lost 7 bases. CDR3 sequence: CSARGQGGYTF. CDR3 DNA: TGCAGCGCGAGGGGGCAGGGTGGCTACACCTTC. The whole variable domain, filled in from reference TRBV29-1 and TRBJ1-2, reads SAVISQKPSRDICQRGTSLTIQCQVDSQVTMMFWYRQQPGQSLTLIATANQGSEATYESGFVIDKFPISRPNLTFSTLTVSNMSPEDSSIYLCSARGQGGYTFGSGTRLTVV.

The V gene is TRBV15, the J gene TRBJ2-7; 8 bases agree with TRBD2. Germline CDR1 is LNHNV and CDR2 is YYDKDF (reference sequence). Trimming cost V 6 bases and J 3 bases; bases outside gene matches: 7. This CDR3 is 14 amino acids long. The CDR3 reads CATSRTSTFYEQYF. DNA of the CDR3: TGTGCCACCAGTCGGACTAGCACCTTCTACGAGCAGTACTTC.

This clonotype was recorded many times. This rearrangement joins TRBV19 to TRBJ2-2, with D perhaps matching TRBD1 (5 bases). Germline V CDR1 and CDR2: LNHDA, SQIVND (reference sequence). The CDR3 extends over 15 amino acids. V was shortened by 2 bases and J by 2 bases, with 9 bases between the two germline ends. Here the CDR3 reads CASSIFGANTGELFF. The CDR3 bases are TGTGCCAGTAGTATATTTGGGGCCAACACCGGGGAGCTGTTTTTT. The entire variable domain, with the rest obtained from reference TRBV19 and TRBJ2-2, is as follows: DGGITQSPKYLFRKEGQNVTLSCEQNLNHDAMYWYRQDPGQGLRLIYYSQIVNDFQKGDIAEGYSVSREKKESFPLTVTSAQKNPTAFYLCASSIFGANTGELFFGEGSRLTVL.

The chain uses TRBV20-1 and TRBJ2-4, with D possibly being TRBD1 (6 bases). The CDR3 loop spans 15 amino acids. Deletions cut 4 bases from V and 0 bases from J, with 13 bases between. Germline loops: CDR1 DFQATT, CDR2 SNEGSKA (reference sequence). CDR3 nucleotides: TGCAGTGCTACCGCCGGACAGCTAGCCAAAAACATTCAGTACTTC. It translates to CSATAGQLAKNIQYF.

CDR3 sequence reads: CASSLRTLFYEQYF. For the CDR3, the DNA is TGTGCCAGTAGTTTACGGACCCTTTTTTACGAGCAGTACTTC. The V call is TRBV19, the J call TRBJ2-7, with no clear D. V lost 5 bases to trimming and J lost 4 bases, with 15 bases between them. This CDR3 region has 14 residues. CDR1 and CDR2 (germline): LNHDA, SQIVND (reference sequence).

This clonotype has more than one count but fewer than ten. The chain has TRBV6-1 and TRBJ2-3, with TRBD1 as a possible D gene (6 bases). The CDR3 is 16 residues long. V lost 4 bases to trimming and J lost 3 bases, with 17 bases between them. CDR1 is MNHNS and CDR2 is SASEGT in the germline V gene. The CDR3 DNA is TGTGCCAGCAGTGGATGGGAACGAACAGGGACAGATACGCAGTATTTT. This codes for CASSGWERTGTDTQYF.

This chain connects TRBV11-2 to TRBJ2-3; no firm D call. Looked up from germline, CDR1 is SGHAT and CDR2 is FQNNGV. The CDR3 is 13 residues long. V shed 1 base and J shed 6 bases, with 8 bases lying between them. The CDR3 nucleotides read TGTGCCAGCAGCTTAGTGGCCCAGGATACGCAGTATTTT. Its translation: CASSLVAQDTQYF.

The chain is built from TRBV29-1 and TRBJ1-1; D gene uncertain. This CDR3 region has 12 residues. Germline V CDR1 and CDR2: SQVTM, ANQGSEA. The germline V and J ends were trimmed by 5 bases and 0 bases, with 7 bases remaining between them. The CDR3 loop is CSVSHLNTEAFF. CDR3 nucleotide sequence: TGCAGCGTTTCTCATTTGAACACTGAAGCTTTCTTT.

Points on this clonotype: A much larger clonotype is one base distant, so this may be a read error. The conserved final phenylalanine or tryptophan is absent from the CDR3, which likely points to a read error. No DNA is shown, since the ends of the CDR3 on it are uncertain; the CDR3 is the one TCRdb lists. CDR3 residues: CASSQGSGGGETQYL. The chain joins TRBV3-2 to TRBJ2-5; the table's D call, TRBD1, has no DNA check behind it. TRBV3-2 is a pseudogene. Ends included, the CDR3 has 15 residues.

This clonotype has at least ten counts. The rearrangement links TRBV11-3 to TRBJ2-1; 7 bases agree with TRBD1. Germline assignment: CDR1 SGHNT and CDR2 YENEEA. J was trimmed by 9 bases and V by 0 bases; bases with no gene match: 11. The CDR3 totals 16 residues. The CDR3 sequence is CASSLDLGQEGPEQFF. The CDR3 DNA sequence: TGTGCCAGCAGCTTAGATCTTGGACAGGAAGGCCCTGAGCAGTTCTTC.

This clonotype was seen ten or more times. The CDR3 DNA follows: TGCAGTGCTATATACAGGAGCTCCTACGAGCAGTACTTC. This gives the protein CSAIYRSSYEQYF. This sequence joins TRBV20-1 and TRBJ2-7; a possible D gene is TRBD1 (5 bases). Deletions cut 4 bases from V and 0 bases from J, with 10 bases between. CDR3 length: 13 residues. In germline, CDR1 is DFQATT, CDR2 SNEGSKA (reference sequence).

This clonotype was seen more than once but under ten times. A junction end diverges from the germline sequence, so it may reflect a read error. The gene calls are TRBV7-2 and TRBJ2-3; 8 bases are shared with TRBD2. The V gene's germline CDR1 is SGHTA and CDR2 FQGNSA. The length of the CDR3 is 17 residues. CDR3 DNA: TGTGCCAGCAGCTTAGCTATTAGCGGGGCCCGCACAGATCCGCAGTATTTT. This gives the protein CASSLAISGARTDPQYF.

This clonotype has ten or more counts. The chain employs TRBV6-5 and TRBJ2-5, with 9 bases fitting TRBD2. There are 16 residues in the CDR3. Germline CDR1 and CDR2: MNHEY and SVGAGI. Trimming cost V 2 bases and J 4 bases; bases outside gene matches: 8. This CDR3 is CASSYGGGALRETQYF. The CDR3 bases are TGTGCCAGCAGTTACGGCGGGGGGGCACTAAGAGAGACCCAGTACTTC.

Regarding this clonotype: A much bigger clone sits one base away, suggesting this may be a read error. This chain links TRBV4-3 with TRBJ2-1; D gene ambiguous. Germline V CDR1 and CDR2: LGHNA, YSLEER. The CDR3 is made up of 14 amino acids. CDR3 DNA: TGCGTCAGCAGCCAAGGAGTGCGGCACAATGAGCAGTTCTTC. This encodes CVSSQGVRHNEQFF.

This clonotype was seen ten or more times. This chain joins TRBV7-6 and TRBJ2-1; TRBD2 aligns across 10 bases. Germline CDR1 and CDR2: SGHVS and FNYEAQ. V gave up 5 bases and J gave up 4 bases; unmatched junction bases: 8. The CDR3 spans 16 residues. The CDR3 coding sequence is TGTGCCAGCAGCCCGAATAGCGGGGGGCTTTACAATGAGCAGTTCTTC. Amino acid sequence: CASSPNSGGLYNEQFF.

This clonotype was counted ten times or more. The rearrangement joins TRBV20-1 to TRBJ2-1; the D is unclear. The CDR3 covers 14 residues. Germline V gene data show CDR1 as DFQATT and CDR2 as SNEGSKA (reference sequence). The V end was cut by 6 bases, the J end by 0 bases, with 12 bases between. The DNA of the CDR3 is TGCAGTGCGAAAATGGTGGGCTCCTACAATGAGCAGTTCTTC. The encoded protein is CSAKMVGSYNEQFF.

The V and J genes are TRBV2 and TRBJ2-7, with D perhaps TRBD2 (6 bases). The CDR3 has 17 residues. The germline V gene encodes CDR1 SNHLY and CDR2 FYNNEI. The V end was cut by 6 bases, the J end by 6 bases, with 27 bases between. For the CDR3, the DNA is TGTGCCAGCAGCCTATCCCAGGGCGCGGTGATGGGGGGCGAGCAGTACTTC. It is translated as CASSLSQGAVMGGEQYF.

This clonotype was found many times. This chain connects TRBV7-3 to TRBJ2-1; D gene ambiguous. The germline gives CDR1 SGHTA, CDR2 FQGTGA. Trimming stripped 5 bases from V and 6 bases from J, with 11 bases between. CDR3 length equals 13 residues. CDR3: CASSPPGANEQFF. CDR3 DNA sequence: TGTGCCAGCAGCCCACCGGGCGCCAATGAGCAGTTCTTC.

This clonotype was recorded once. The V and J genes are TRBV2 and TRBJ1-3; no definite D call. Trimming cost V 7 bases and J 6 bases, with 13 bases left between them. Germline CDR1 SNHLY, CDR2 FYNNEI. CDR3 size: 13 residues. The CDR3 DNA is TGTGCCAGCACACATTCGACTACAAACACCATATATTTT. Protein sequence: CASTHSTTNTIYF.